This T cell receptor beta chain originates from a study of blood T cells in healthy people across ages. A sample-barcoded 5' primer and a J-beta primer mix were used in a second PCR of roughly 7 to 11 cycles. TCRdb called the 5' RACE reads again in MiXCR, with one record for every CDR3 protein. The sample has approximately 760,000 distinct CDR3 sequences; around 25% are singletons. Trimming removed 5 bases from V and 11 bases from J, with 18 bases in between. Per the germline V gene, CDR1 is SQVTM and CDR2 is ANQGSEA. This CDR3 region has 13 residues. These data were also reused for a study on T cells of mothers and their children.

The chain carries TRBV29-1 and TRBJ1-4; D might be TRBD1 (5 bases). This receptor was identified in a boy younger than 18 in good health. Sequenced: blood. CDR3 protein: CSVRDSDSGKLFF. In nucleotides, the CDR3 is TGCAGCGTTAGGGACTCAGACTCGGGGAAACTGTTTTTT.